This TCR beta chain comes out of a study of naive and memory T cell subsets. Study-level findings and limits: TCRs were reportedly recovered from both biopsy types, mostly tuberculin test sites.

This clonotype was picked up many times. Its specificity is unknown. Germline V gives CDR1 GTSNPN, CDR2 SVGIG (reference sequence). V gave up 2 bases and J gave up 4 bases; unmatched junction bases: 8. The CDR3 consists of 15 residues. The SP2 primer and nested alpha and beta constant region primers amplified ligated cDNA in four rounds. Blood and skin TCR RNA was reverse transcribed with alpha and beta constant primers. TCRdb re-analysed the UMI-ligation and nested PCR reads in MiXCR, keeping a single row per CDR3 protein. The data show some 21,000 distinct CDR3 sequences, nearly 6% seen once. Treatment defined: skin biopsy from PPD injection site in Mantoux-positive individual. TCR cDNA received a 3' ligated oligonucleotide that carried a UMI. Tuberculin skin test biopsies were taken where PPD was injected in Mantoux-positive people.

The sample consisted of skin, taken from a tuberculin skin test site. The V call is TRBV30, the J call TRBJ1-2; 9 bases fit TRBD1. The sequence was collected from an adult in good health. The CDR3 DNA is TGTGCCTGGAGTTGGGGACAGGGCTACCTCTATGGCTACACCTTC. Translating gives CAWSWGQGYLYGYTF. The full variable domain, with the rest looked up from reference TRBV30 and TRBJ1-2, is SQTIHQWPATLVQPVGSPLSLECTVEGTSNPNLYWYRQAAGRGLQLLFYSVGIGQISSEVPQNLSASRPQDRQFILSSKKLLLSDSGFYLCAWSWGQGYLYGYTFGSGTRLTVV.